A single sample gave rise to the 21 T cell receptor beta chains below, sequenced in a study of CD8 T cells in ankylosing spondylitis. From the 5' RACE reads, TCRdb called clonotypes with MiXCR, one entry per CDR3 protein. The repertoire consists of some 340,000 distinct CDR3 sequences, with roughly 14% occurring once and the leading ten covering about 1.1%. Sequenced input: blood, either unsorted or a sorted T cell fraction (not recorded which). The receptors were gathered from a male donor with ankylosing spondylitis or in good health (not recorded which).

This clonotype was observed a handful of times. The chain couples TRBV4-2 to TRBJ1-4; D is perhaps TRBD1 (5 bases). V dropped 2 bases and J dropped 8 bases, with 12 bases sitting between them. The germline V gene encodes CDR1 LGHNA and CDR2 YNFKEQ. The CDR3 extends over 14 amino acids. CDR3 coding DNA: TGTGCCAGCAGCCAACAGGGTTCAGGGGAAAAACTGTTTTTT. This gives the protein CASSQQGSGEKLFF.

The chain employs TRBV5-1 and TRBJ2-7; D might be TRBD2 (6 bases). Germline CDR1 reads SGHRS; CDR2 reads YFSETQ. The V end lost 4 bases, the J end lost 4 bases, and 15 bases lay between the germline ends. The CDR3 totals 14 residues. CDR3 sequence (DNA): TGCGCCAGCAGCCGTGGGACTCAACCATACGAGCAGTACTTC. Amino acid sequence: CASSRGTQPYEQYF.

V gene TRBV27 combines with J gene TRBJ2-2; D possibly corresponds to TRBD1 (5 bases). Germline CDR1 reads MNHEY; CDR2 reads SMNVEV (reference sequence). The CDR3 loop spans 17 amino acids. The V end lost 5 bases, the J end lost 0 bases, and 16 bases lay between the germline ends. The CDR3 loop reads CASSPFRVLTNTGELFF. The CDR3 nucleotides read TGTGCCAGCAGTCCCTTCAGGGTTCTAACGAACACCGGGGAGCTGTTTTTT.

The chain joins TRBV4-1 to TRBJ2-5, with D possibly TRBD2 on 5 matching bases. CDR1 and CDR2 (germline): MGHRA, YSYEKL. V was shortened by 1 base and J by 2 bases, with 8 bases between the two germline ends. This CDR3 contains 14 residues. CDR3 amino acids: CASSQVSGQETQYF. CDR3 nucleotide sequence: TGCGCCAGCAGCCAAGTGAGCGGTCAAGAGACCCAGTACTTC.

The chain is built from TRBV6-2 or TRBV6-3 and TRBJ1-2, with D maybe TRBD1 (6 bases). Trimming left V 10 bases short and J 8 bases short, with 29 bases between. CDR1 MNHEY and CDR2 SVGEGT come from the germline V gene. The CDR3 sequence is 16 residues long. This chain's CDR3 is CATTPPWTEVMQGYTF. The CDR3 nucleotides read TGTGCCACCACTCCACCCTGGACAGAAGTTATGCAGGGCTACACCTTC.

The chain is built from TRBV3-1 and TRBJ2-7, with a weak D call TRBD1 (5 bases). V shed 3 bases and J shed 2 bases, with 11 bases lying between them. CDR3 length: 14 residues. Germline CDR1 is LGHDT and CDR2 is YNNKEL (reference sequence). The CDR3 DNA reads TGTGCCAGCAGCCATGACAGCAGACCCTACGAGCAGTACTTC. Amino acids: CASSHDSRPYEQYF.

CDR3 sequence (DNA): TGTGCCACCAGCACGGGGACTAGCACAGATACGCAGTATTTT. It is translated as CATSTGTSTDTQYF. The chain has TRBV15 and TRBJ2-3; TRBD2 is a possible D gene (6 bases). The CDR3 length is 14 residues. The ends were cut back, 4 bases at V and 0 bases at J, with 8 bases in the middle. Germline-derived CDR1 and CDR2 are LNHNV and YYDKDF (reference sequence).

There are a few counts of this clonotype. CDR3 in DNA: TGTGCCAGCAGTGAAGACAGGACGGGAAACACCATATATTTT. Protein product: CASSEDRTGNTIYF. The gene calls are TRBV6-1 and TRBJ1-3, with D possibly being TRBD1 (5 bases). This CDR3 is built from 14 residues. The V gene's germline CDR1 is MNHNS and CDR2 SASEGT. V was trimmed by 1 base and J by 4 bases, leaving 8 bases between them.

In its sample, this clonotype was seen a few times. V usage is TRBV10-3 and J usage is TRBJ2-1; 8 bases match TRBD2. The length of the CDR3 is 19 residues. The V and J ends lost 3 bases and 4 bases, in that order; junction bases with no gene match: 17. Germline CDR1 and CDR2: ENHRY and SYGVKD. CDR3 amino acids: CAISEYSGRAPEVYNEQFF. DNA for the CDR3: TGTGCCATCAGTGAATATTCCGGGAGGGCCCCGGAGGTATACAATGAGCAGTTCTTC.

This clonotype was seen at least ten times. Written as DNA, the CDR3 is TGTGCCAGCAGATCATCGGGACAGGGCTCTCCTGGGGCCAACGTCCTGACTTTC. It yields the protein CASRSSGQGSPGANVLTF. The V and J genes are TRBV12-3 or TRBV12-4 and TRBJ2-6, with 9 bases matching TRBD1. The V and J ends lost 6 bases and 2 bases, in that order; junction bases with no gene match: 11. CDR3 length: 18 residues.

This clonotype appeared a few times. The chain carries TRBV5-6 and TRBJ1-5; D gene ambiguous. V was shortened by 4 bases and J by 0 bases, with 11 bases between the two germline ends. Germline CDR1 reads SGHDT; CDR2 reads YYEEEE. The CDR3 runs to 15 residues. CDR3 residues: CASSRREASNQPQHF. The CDR3 DNA follows: TGTGCCAGCAGCCGCCGGGAAGCTAGCAATCAGCCCCAGCATTTT.

This clonotype was observed a handful of times. The rearrangement joins TRBV7-8 to TRBJ1-2, with D unclear. The CDR3 consists of 12 residues. Per the germline V gene, CDR1 is SGHVS and CDR2 is FQNEAQ. V shed 4 bases and J shed 5 bases, with 8 bases lying between them. CDR3 nucleotides: TGTGCCAGCAGCTCAGATTTATATGGCTACACCTTC. Its protein product is CASSSDLYGYTF.

In this sample, this clonotype turned up a few times. This chain links TRBV12-3 or TRBV12-4 with TRBJ2-5, with 8 bases identical to TRBD1. The CDR3 is made up of 14 amino acids. Trimming removed 5 bases from V and 4 bases from J; junction bases left unmatched: 6. The CDR3: CASSRTGSAETQYF. CDR3 sequence (DNA): TGTGCCAGCAGTAGGACAGGGTCAGCAGAGACCCAGTACTTC.

The gene calls are TRBV5-1 and TRBJ2-7, with a possible D match to TRBD1 (7 bases). From germline, CDR1 is SGHRS and CDR2 YFSETQ. Trimming pared 0 bases from V and 2 bases from J, leaving 15 bases between. The CDR3 sequence is 16 residues long. In DNA, the CDR3 is TGCGCCAGCAGCTTGGTGGGCAGGGGGACTCCCTACGAGCAGTACTTC. Encoded protein: CASSLVGRGTPYEQYF.

The chain combines TRBV5-1 with TRBJ1-5; D may be TRBD1 (6 bases). V was pared by 0 bases and J by 7 bases, with 14 bases between. Germline V gene data show CDR1 as SGHRS and CDR2 as YFSETQ. The CDR3 covers 15 residues. The CDR3 coding sequence is TGCGCCAGCAGCTTGGGGGAACAGGGAGGGCAGCCCCAGCATTTT. Encoded protein: CASSLGEQGGQPQHF.

This clonotype was seen a few times. This rearrangement joins TRBV7-9 to TRBJ1-1, with unresolved D. Germline assignment: CDR1 SEHNR and CDR2 FQNEAQ (reference sequence). The length of the CDR3 is 15 residues. V lost 4 bases, J lost 0 bases, and 12 bases lay in between. The CDR3 DNA is TGTGCCAGCAGCTCGGAACCGGGGATGAACACTGAAGCTTTCTTT. Its translation: CASSSEPGMNTEAFF.

This clonotype was counted only a few times. This chain uses TRBV30 with TRBJ1-4, with TRBD1 matching 8 bases. CDR3 length equals 14 residues. From germline, CDR1 is GTSNPN and CDR2 SVGIG (reference sequence). V shed 1 base, J shed 8 bases, and the junction held 6 bases outside the gene matches. The CDR3 sequence is CAWSAQGASEKLFF. The CDR3 bases are TGTGCCTGGAGTGCTCAGGGGGCGTCGGAAAAACTGTTTTTT. The full variable domain, its missing parts supplied by reference TRBV30 and TRBJ1-4, is SQTIHQWPATLVQPVGSPLSLECTVEGTSNPNLYWYRQAAGRGLQLLFYSVGIGQISSEVPQNLSASRPQDRQFILSSKKLLLSDSGFYLCAWSAQGASEKLFFGSGTQLSVL.

This clonotype has only a few counts. V gene TRBV2 combines with J gene TRBJ1-2, with D possibly being TRBD1 (5 bases). V shed 6 bases and J shed 8 bases, with 13 bases lying between them. The CDR3 runs 12 residues. Germline assignment: CDR1 SNHLY and CDR2 FYNNEI. The CDR3 reads CASRGTQPGYTF. The CDR3 nucleotides are TGTGCCAGCAGAGGGACCCAGCCCGGCTACACCTTC.

This chain links TRBV12-3 or TRBV12-4 with TRBJ1-2, with TRBD1 as a possible D gene (5 bases). This CDR3 comprises 13 residues. V lost 6 bases to trimming and J lost 3 bases, with 11 bases between them. The DNA of the CDR3 is TGTGCCAGCAGCCTCGGGACCTACTATGGCTACACCTTC. Amino acid sequence: CASSLGTYYGYTF.

The chain joins TRBV19 to TRBJ1-2; a possible D gene is TRBD1 (5 bases). The CDR3 is made up of 15 amino acids. Germline CDR1 and CDR2: LNHDA and SQIVND (reference sequence). The ends were cut back, 3 bases at V and 8 bases at J, with 19 bases in the middle. Here the CDR3 reads CASSIRSGGGGGYTF. The CDR3 DNA is TGTGCCAGTAGTATTCGGTCCGGGGGAGGAGGCGGCTACACCTTC.

This clonotype has more than one count but fewer than ten. J is TRBJ1-1 and V is TRBV5-1; 7 bases map to TRBD1. Germline V gene sequence: CDR1 SGHRS, CDR2 YFSETQ. This CDR3 comprises 15 residues. Germline trimming cut 0 bases from V and 2 bases from J; bases unmatched to any gene: 4. CDR3 sequence reads: CASSLADRANTEAFF. The CDR3 DNA is TGCGCCAGCAGCTTGGCCGACAGGGCCAACACTGAAGCTTTCTTT.